One and the same sample provided the 28 T cell receptor beta chains below, sequenced in a study of blood T cells in healthy people across ages. Primers used in a second PCR of roughly 6 to 11 cycles were a sample-barcoded 5' primer and a J-beta primer mix. TCRdb processed the 5' RACE reads anew with MiXCR; each CDR3 protein has one entry. The sample comprises some 900,000 distinct CDR3 sequences, about 48% of which are singletons, and about an eighth rests with the top ten. Input material: blood. The receptor source for this set is a man between 25 and 39 years old in good health.

This clonotype was seen repeatedly, ten times or more. The V gene is TRBV20-1, the J gene TRBJ1-5; 8 positions agree with TRBD1. The germline V gene encodes CDR1 DFQATT and CDR2 SNEGSKA (reference sequence). The CDR3 extends over 13 amino acids. V lost 6 bases to trimming and J lost 1 base; unmatched junction nucleotides: 2. The CDR3 nucleotides are TGCAGTGCATGGACAGGGAGCAATCAGCCCCAGCATTTT. It translates to CSAWTGSNQPQHF.

The chain links TRBV4-1 to TRBJ1-5; weak D call: TRBD1 (5 bases). Germline V lookup: CDR1 MGHRA, CDR2 YSYEKL. V lost 3 bases, J lost 7 bases, and 19 bases lay in between. This CDR3 comprises 16 residues. CDR3 nucleotides: TGCGCCAGCAGCCAGACGGGCAGGGAAGGTGGCCAGCCCCAGCATTTT. Translation: CASSQTGREGGQPQHF.

Remarks on this clonotype: This may arise from a read error, as a much more abundant clone is one base away. J is TRBJ2-7 and V is TRBV7-9; no clear D. Trimming took 1 base from V and 0 from J, leaving 7 bases between them. The CDR3 extends over 14 amino acids. Germline V gene sequence: CDR1 SEHNR, CDR2 FQNEAQ (reference sequence). CDR3 nucleotide sequence: TGTGCCAGCAGCTTAGTACAGAGCTCCTACGAGCAGTACTTC. Its translation is CASSLVQSSYEQYF.

The chain links TRBV7-2 to TRBJ2-7; D is perhaps TRBD2 (6 bases). Germline values: CDR1 SGHTA, CDR2 FQGNSA. V dropped 5 bases and J dropped 1 base, with 15 bases sitting between them. The CDR3 runs to 15 residues. CDR3 DNA sequence: TGTGCCAGCAGCCGGATATCGGAGGGGTCCTACGAGCAGTACTTC. Translating gives CASSRISEGSYEQYF.

This clonotype showed up just once. V and J are TRBV2 and TRBJ2-2; 9 bases are a match to TRBD1. The germline V gene has CDR1 SNHLY and CDR2 FYNNEI. CDR3 size: 15 residues. V shed 6 bases, J shed 4 bases, and the junction held 6 bases outside the gene matches. CDR3 bases: TGTGCCAGCAGGATACAGGGGGCTGGCACCGGGGAGCTGTTTTTT. As protein: CASRIQGAGTGELFF.

The J gene is TRBJ2-4, the V gene TRBV6-1; perhaps TRBD2 as D (6 bases). The CDR3 covers 15 residues. Germline CDR1 and CDR2: MNHNS and SASEGT. V lost 3 bases, J lost 8 bases, and 17 bases lay in between. The CDR3 loop reads CASSESLGTSYIQYF. CDR3 nucleotides: TGTGCCAGCAGTGAGTCTCTCGGGACTTCGTACATTCAGTACTTC.

CDR3 bases: TGTGCCAGCAGTTACGGCGGGTCATCCCTCAATGAGCAGTACTTC. It translates to CASSYGGSSLNEQYF. The chain employs TRBV6-5 and TRBJ2-5, with D possibly being TRBD2 (5 bases). V shed 2 bases and J shed 11 bases, with 21 bases lying between them. Germline loops: CDR1 MNHEY, CDR2 SVGAGI. The CDR3 runs 15 residues.

This clonotype came up a few times. This chain uses TRBV5-1 with TRBJ2-4, with D perhaps TRBD1 (5 bases). There are 19 residues in the CDR3. From germline, CDR1 is SGHRS and CDR2 YFSETQ. V was shortened by 2 bases and J by 1 base, with 22 bases between the two germline ends. The CDR3 DNA reads TGCGCCAGCAGCTTTCTGCCAGGGTATGACGCGATCGCCAAAAACATTCAGTACTTC. Amino acid sequence: CASSFLPGYDAIAKNIQYF.

This chain uses TRBV7-2 with TRBJ2-5, with D uncertain. TRBJ2-7 matches the DNA end more closely, so the J call is doubtful. Looked up from germline, CDR1 is SGHTA and CDR2 is FQGNSA. This CDR3 is built from 13 residues. The CDR3 bases are TGTGCCAGCAGCTTAGCAACATTCTACGAGCAGTACTTC. Protein sequence: CASSLATFYEQYF.

The chain couples TRBV20-1 to TRBJ2-7; D gene ambiguous. In germline, CDR1 is DFQATT, CDR2 SNEGSKA (reference sequence). The CDR3 extends over 14 amino acids. CDR3 loop: CSPKDQARNYEQYF. CDR3 coding DNA: TGCAGCCCCAAGGACCAGGCCCGGAACTACGAGCAGTACTTC.

Written as DNA, the CDR3 is TGTGCCAGCAGCTTAGCGACTAGCTTCGATGAGCAGTTCTTC. Amino acid sequence: CASSLATSFDEQFF. The chain couples TRBV7-9 to TRBJ2-1, with 7 bases fitting TRBD2. The CDR3 contains 14 residues. V trimming: 0 bases; J trimming: 8 bases; junction bases outside the gene matches: 4. Per germline, CDR1 SEHNR and CDR2 FQNEAQ (reference sequence).

The sample holds a few counts of this clonotype. The V and J genes are TRBV7-9 and TRBJ2-5; D not resolved. The CDR3 is made up of 16 amino acids. Deletions cut 6 bases from V and 4 bases from J, with 21 bases between. CDR1 SEHNR and CDR2 FQNEAQ come from the germline V gene (reference sequence). The CDR3, as DNA: TGTGCCAGCAGTTTACCCTCGGCTGGGAACGGAGAGACCCAGTACTTC. This translates into CASSLPSAGNGETQYF.

This clonotype was counted a few times. Possible read error: a much larger clone is one base away. The gene calls are TRBV12-3 or TRBV12-4 and TRBJ2-5, with D unresolved. The CDR3 extends over 15 amino acids. V was cut by 1 base and J by 0 bases, with 9 bases left in between. Here the CDR3 reads CASSLGRAYQETQYF. The CDR3 DNA reads as TGTGCCAGCAGTTTAGGACGAGCGTACCAAGAGACCCAGTACTTC.

This clonotype occurred a few times. V and J are TRBV4-1 and TRBJ1-2, with D uncertain. V gave up 4 bases and J gave up 3 bases, with 18 bases separating them. In germline, CDR1 is MGHRA, CDR2 YSYEKL. There are 16 residues in the CDR3. CDR3 in amino acids: CASSRPPWQAYYGYTF. The CDR3 DNA reads TGCGCCAGCAGCCGGCCTCCGTGGCAGGCTTACTATGGCTACACCTTC.

The chain joins TRBV4-3 to TRBJ1-2; no clear D. Trimming pared 5 bases from V and 4 bases from J, leaving 8 bases between. CDR1 and CDR2 (germline): LGHNA, YSLEER. The CDR3 runs 12 residues. The CDR3 sequence is CASSYKSYGYTF. The CDR3 nucleotides read TGCGCCAGCAGCTATAAGTCCTATGGCTACACCTTC.

The chain has TRBV27 and TRBJ1-2; 8 bases are shared with TRBD1. The germline V gene has CDR1 MNHEY and CDR2 SMNVEV (reference sequence). V lost 8 bases to trimming and J lost 7 bases; unmatched junction nucleotides: 12. The CDR3 spans 14 residues. CDR3 bases: TGTGCCAGCCGGAGGGGAAACGACAGGGGTGGCTACACCTTC. It encodes CASRRGNDRGGYTF.

The chain joins TRBV9 to TRBJ2-3; the D gene is possibly TRBD2 (6 bases). Germline V gives CDR1 SGDLS, CDR2 YYNGEE. The CDR3 runs 13 residues. Here the CDR3 reads CASGSSSTDTQYF. In DNA, the CDR3 is TGTGCGAGCGGGTCGAGCAGCACAGATACGCAGTATTTT.

The V and J genes are TRBV6-5 and TRBJ1-2, with D unclear. Germline V gene sequence: CDR1 MNHEY, CDR2 SVGAGI. Trimming took off 5 bases at V and 6 bases at J, with 16 bases between the two ends. This CDR3 region has 14 residues. CDR3 in amino acids: CASSAPGTGDGYTF. The CDR3 region has the DNA TGTGCCAGCAGTGCCCCAGGAACTGGGGATGGCTACACCTTC.

This clonotype was seen a handful of times. This chain links TRBV7-2 with TRBJ2-7; D gene ambiguous. The CDR3 length is 13 residues. Trimming shortened V by 1 base and J by 6 bases, and 10 bases separated the two germline ends. In germline, CDR1 is SGHTA, CDR2 FQGNSA. CDR3 in amino acids: CASSLVGSREQYF. The CDR3 coding sequence is TGTGCCAGCAGCTTAGTCGGCTCGCGCGAGCAGTACTTC.

This clonotype showed up just a few times. The chain uses TRBV5-1 and TRBJ2-3; D gene unclear. Deletions cut 0 bases from V and 5 bases from J, with 10 bases between. Germline CDR1 SGHRS, CDR2 YFSETQ. This CDR3 has 14 amino acids. For the CDR3, the DNA is TGCGCCAGCAGCTTGGTCGTAGCCAAAGATACGCAGTATTTT. This translates into CASSLVVAKDTQYF. Complete variable domain (other parts from reference TRBV5-1 and TRBJ2-3): KAGVTQTPRYLIKTRGQQVTLSCSPISGHRSVSWYQQTPGQGLQFLFEYFSETQRNKGNFPGRFSGRQFSNSRSEMNVSTLELGDSALYLCASSLVVAKDTQYFGPGTRLTVL.

Note on this clonotype: A junction end diverges from the germline sequence, so it may reflect a read error. V is TRBV29-1 and J is TRBJ1-2, with a tentative D call TRBD1 (5 bases). The CDR3 has 13 amino acids. CDR1 SQVTM and CDR2 ANQGSEA come from the germline V gene. The CDR3 DNA sequence: TGCGGCGTTGAAGCCAGGGATAACTATGGCTACACCTTC. It specifies CGVEARDNYGYTF.

The chain links TRBV6-1 to TRBJ1-1; unclear D gene. Germline values: CDR1 MNHNS, CDR2 SASEGT. The ends were cut back, 6 bases at V and 1 base at J, with 9 bases in the middle. This CDR3 contains 13 residues. CDR3 nucleotide sequence: TGTGCCAGCAGCTCTGTCACGAACACTGAAGCTTTCTTT. Amino acid sequence: CASSSVTNTEAFF.

The CDR3 spells CASSSVDPQETQYF. DNA of the CDR3: TGTGCCAGCAGTTCGGTAGACCCCCAGGAGACCCAGTACTTC. The chain combines TRBV6-5 with TRBJ2-5; D is ambiguous. Looked up from germline, CDR1 is MNHEY and CDR2 is SVGAGI. V lost 4 bases and J 5 bases, leaving 14 bases between the germline ends. The CDR3 has 14 amino acids.

About this clonotype itself: The junction departs from germline at one end; a sequencing error may be responsible. The V and J genes are TRBV10-3 and TRBJ1-6; no firm D call. CDR1 is ENHRY, CDR2 SYGVKD, per germline. This CDR3 is 13 amino acids long. CDR3 in amino acids: CATSDGPTSPLHF. CDR3 DNA: TGTGCCACCAGTGACGGGCCCACATCACCCCTCCACTTT.

This clonotype was seen only a few times. This chain joins TRBV11-1 and TRBJ2-1; no firm D call. The CDR3 has 12 amino acids. CDR1 is SGHAT and CDR2 is FQDESV in the germline V gene (reference sequence). Deletions cut 11 bases from V and 10 bases from J, with 18 bases between. The CDR3 coding sequence is TGTGCCTACTCTGAGACCGGTGGAGAGCAGTTCTTC. Protein: CAYSETGGEQFF.

The rearrangement uses TRBV7-9 and TRBJ2-5; no firm D call. Trimming took 0 bases from V and 3 from J, leaving 8 bases between them. Germline assignment: CDR1 SEHNR and CDR2 FQNEAQ (reference sequence). The CDR3 loop spans 14 amino acids. The CDR3: CASSLASVEETQYF. The CDR3 DNA sequence: TGTGCCAGCAGCTTAGCCTCAGTAGAAGAGACCCAGTACTTC.

This clonotype was counted a few times. The J gene is TRBJ1-2, the V gene TRBV29-1; TRBD1 aligns across 7 bases. Germline CDR1 is SQVTM and CDR2 is ANQGSEA. CDR3 length: 14 amino acids. V shed 1 base and J 6 bases; nucleotides not matched to a gene: 8. The CDR3 DNA sequence: TGCAGCGTTGAAGGGGACAGCCCCCGTGATGGCTACACCTTC. Its protein is CSVEGDSPRDGYTF.

The chain employs TRBV20-1 and TRBJ2-7; 10 positions agree with TRBD1. The ends lost 5 bases at V and 2 bases at J; junction bases unmatched: 6. The length of the CDR3 is 14 residues. Germline lookup yields CDR1 DFQATT and CDR2 SNEGSKA (reference sequence). The CDR3: CSAGGGTGAYEQYF. CDR3 bases: TGCAGTGCTGGAGGTGGGACAGGGGCCTACGAGCAGTACTTC.